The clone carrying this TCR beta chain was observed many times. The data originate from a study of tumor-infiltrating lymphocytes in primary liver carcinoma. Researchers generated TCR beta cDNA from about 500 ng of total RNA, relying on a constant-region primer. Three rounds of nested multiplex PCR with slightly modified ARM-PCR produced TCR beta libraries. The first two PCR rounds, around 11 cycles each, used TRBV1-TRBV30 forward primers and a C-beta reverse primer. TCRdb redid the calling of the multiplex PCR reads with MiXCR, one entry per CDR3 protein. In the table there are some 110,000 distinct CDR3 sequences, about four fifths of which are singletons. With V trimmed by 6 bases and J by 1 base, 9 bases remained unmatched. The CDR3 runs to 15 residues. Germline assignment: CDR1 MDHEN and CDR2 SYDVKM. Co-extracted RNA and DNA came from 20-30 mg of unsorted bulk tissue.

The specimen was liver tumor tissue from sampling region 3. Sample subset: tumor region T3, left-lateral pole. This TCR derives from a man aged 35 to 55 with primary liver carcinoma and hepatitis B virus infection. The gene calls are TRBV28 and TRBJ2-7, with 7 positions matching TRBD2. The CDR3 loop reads CASSQRGTTSYEQYF. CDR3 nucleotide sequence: TGTGCCAGCAGCCAGAGAGGGACTACGTCCTACGAGCAGTACTTC.